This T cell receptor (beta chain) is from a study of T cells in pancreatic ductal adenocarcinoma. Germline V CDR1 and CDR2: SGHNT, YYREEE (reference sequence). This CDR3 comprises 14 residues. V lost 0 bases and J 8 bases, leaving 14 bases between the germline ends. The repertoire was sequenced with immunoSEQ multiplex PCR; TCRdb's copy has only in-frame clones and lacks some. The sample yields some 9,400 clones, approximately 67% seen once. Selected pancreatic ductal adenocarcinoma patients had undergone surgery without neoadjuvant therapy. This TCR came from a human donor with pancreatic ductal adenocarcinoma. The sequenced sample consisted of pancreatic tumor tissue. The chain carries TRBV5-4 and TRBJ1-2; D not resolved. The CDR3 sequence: CASSLAAGRKGYTF. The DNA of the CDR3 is TGTGCCAGCAGCTTGGCCGCGGGCCGGAAAGGCTACACCTTC.